This entry concerns a single TCR beta chain. Its specificity is unknown. The source of the sample is a study of post-analysis software for immune sequencing data. Overall study: Included courses were relapsing-remitting and secondary progressive multiple sclerosis; progressive-relapsing multiple sclerosis was also included.

The TCR beta cDNA libraries contained unique molecular identifiers. A population of about 0.95 to 10 million T cells gave rise to about 500,000 cDNA molecules. TCRdb reprocessed the PCR reads via MiXCR and lists one record per CDR3 protein. The data contain roughly 580,000 distinct CDR3 sequences, around 47% of them seen just once; the ten biggest clones take up 1.5% to 2%. Trimming cost V 0 bases and J 3 bases, with 8 bases left between them. The CDR3 is 13 residues long. Per germline, CDR1 GTSNPN and CDR2 SVGIG (reference sequence). Regarding the study as a whole: Comparison with controls showed significantly lower normalized Chao1 diversity in multiple sclerosis patients. Among roughly five TRBV segments more frequent in patients than controls were TRBV5-6, TRBV5-1 and TRBV20-1.

The receptor comes from a girl aged 10-17 years with multiple sclerosis. The sample was blood. This chain joins TRBV30 and TRBJ1-1; D unclear. The CDR3 reads CAWSVLGYTEAFF. CDR3 in DNA: TGTGCCTGGAGTGTACTGGGATACACTGAAGCTTTCTTT.